The count of the clone carrying this T cell receptor (beta chain) is one. TCR beta VDJ combinations and CDR3 sequences were profiled from genomic DNA. From the reads, TCRdb called clonotypes with MiXCR, one entry per CDR3 protein. The sample lists around 200,000 distinct CDR3 sequences, around 47% occurring once. This sample is drawn from a study of CD8+CD57+ T cells in acquired aplastic anemia. Germline CDR1 reads SGHNT; CDR2 reads YYREEE (reference sequence). The length of the CDR3 is 16 residues. Losses at the gene ends were 2 bases for V and 0 bases for J; bases not matched to a gene: 6. In patients chosen for sequencing, flow cytometry had shown CD8+CD57+ cell expansion.

The receptor comes from a human donor with aplastic anemia. The chain uses TRBV5-4 and TRBJ2-5; TRBD2 agrees at 8 bases. The sequencing input was sorted CD4+, CD8+, or CD8+CD57+ T cells (not recorded which) from PBMCs. In nucleotides, the CDR3 is TGTGCCAGCAGCTTTGGGGGGCGGGGGGACCAAGAGACCCAGTACTTC. Protein sequence: CASSFGGRGDQETQYF.